Listed below are T cell receptor beta chains from one sample, sequenced in a study of OX40 agonist ivuxolimab in advanced cancers. The method was immunoSEQ multiplex PCR; TCRdb's version includes in-frame clones alone and lacks a portion of them. The profile shows 60,000 to 65,000 clones, around 93% of them singletons. The material sequenced was CD4+ or CD8+ T cells sorted from blood, taken in a trial of the OX40 agonist ivuxolimab. Source of these receptors: an adult with an advanced solid tumor such as melanoma, head and neck, liver or kidney cancer. The CDR3 runs from the conserved cysteine through the conserved F or W. Each record gives: V gene, D gene, clone size, J gene, CDR3 DNA, CDR3 protein. A D gene is named only where the DNA matches it firmly. Expanded clones are given a class, and other clones once, few, many or no size at all.

>TRBV19|TRBD1|.|TRBJ2-6
TGTGCCAGTACTCTACTGGGGACAGCTAACTCTGGGGCCAACGTCCTGACTTTC
CASTLLGTANSGANVLTF
>TRBV15|TRBD2|.|TRBJ2-5
TGTGCCACCAGCAGAGACCGACTAGCGGGGACTGAGACCCAGTACTTC
CATSRDRLAGTETQYF
>TRBV4-2|TRBD1|.|TRBJ2-3
TGTGCCAGCAGCGAAGACGGACAGGGCCTGGATACGCAGTATTTT
CASSEDGQGLDTQYF
>TRBV4-3|TRBD2|once|TRBJ2-6
TGCGCCAGCAGCCAAGAAGGGCCGGGACGGACTAGTTCTGGGGCCAACGTCCTGACTTTC
CASSQEGPGRTSSGANVLTF
>TRBV19|.|.|TRBJ2-2
TGTGCCAGTAGTCAACAGGGAACCACCGGGGAGCTGTTTTTT
CASSQQGTTGELFF
>TRBV28|.|.|TRBJ2-7
TGTGCCAGCAGTATAACTAGTTCCTACGAGCAGTACTTC
CASSITSSYEQYF
>TRBV19|.|.|TRBJ2-1
TGTGCCAGTAGCTCTTCAGCCAGGGGCCTATCATACAATGAGCAGTTCTTC
CASSSSARGLSYNEQFF
>TRBV21-1|.|.|TRBJ2-7
TGTGCCAGCAGCAATGAGGGAGGGAGGAGGTACGAGCAGTACTTC
CASSNEGGRRYEQYF
>TRBV7-2|.|.|TRBJ1-2
TGTGCCAGCAGCTTAGCCAGTGACCGAGGGGGCTACACCTTC
CASSLASDRGGYTF
>TRBV18|.|.|TRBJ2-2
TGTGCCAGCTCAAAATCGAACACCGGGGAGCTGTTTTTT
CASSKSNTGELFF
>TRBV7-3|.|.|TRBJ1-1
TGTGCCAGCAGCCGCGGAGGAAACACTGAAGCTTTCTTT
CASSRGGNTEAFF
>TRBV19|TRBD2|.|TRBJ2-1
TGTGCCAGTAGTACCGGCGGGAGTGTAATAAATGAGCAGTTCTTC
CASSTGGSVINEQFF
>TRBV6-6|.|.|TRBJ2-5
TGTGCCAGCAGTTACCCCCCAGGAGGGACCCAAGAGACCCAGTACTTC
CASSYPPGGTQETQYF
>TRBV11-3|TRBD2|.|TRBJ2-1
TGTGCCAGCAGCCGGGGACTATACAATGAGCAGTTCTTC
CASSRGLYNEQFF
>TRBV28|TRBD1|.|TRBJ1-2
TGTGCCAGCAGCCTCTCACAGGGGGACTATGGCTACACCTTC
CASSLSQGDYGYTF
>TRBV7-8|TRBD2|.|TRBJ2-5
TGTGCCAGCAGTCGTAGCGGGATTGAACAAGAGACCCAGTACTTC
CASSRSGIEQETQYF
>TRBV7-7|.|.|TRBJ2-3
TGTGCTAGCAGCTCAGGAAGGGAGAACACGCAGTATTTT
CASSSGRENTQYF
>TRBV30|.|.|TRBJ1-4
TGTGCCTGGAGTTGGGGGGGGGACAATGAAAAACTGTTTTTT
CAWSWGGDNEKLFF
>TRBV5-1|TRBD1|.|TRBJ1-1
TGCGCCAGCGGACAGGGGAGGGACACTGAAGCTTTCTTT
CASGQGRDTEAFF
>TRBV28|TRBD1|.|TRBJ1-5
TGTGCCAGCAGCAGTGATACAGGGGTCCAATGGCCCCAGCATTTT
CASSSDTGVQWPQHF
>TRBV18|TRBD1|.|TRBJ1-1
TGTGCCAGCTCACTCCAGGGGGCTGAGAACACTGAAGCTTTCTTT
CASSLQGAENTEAFF
>TRBV6-6|.|.|TRBJ1-4
TGTGCCAGCAGTTACTCTCTAGTGACGAATGAAAAACTGTTTTTT
CASSYSLVTNEKLFF
>TRBV28|.|.|TRBJ1-4
TGTGCCAGCAGTTTTCCGGGAACTAATGAAAAACTGTTTTTT
CASSFPGTNEKLFF
>TRBV4-2|TRBD2|.|TRBJ2-2
TGTGCCAGCAGCCAAGTAGCGGGAGATATCACCGGGGAGCTGTTTTTT
CASSQVAGDITGELFF
>TRBV11-3|.|.|TRBJ2-3
TGTGCCAGCAGCTACCGGGGGACGTTGGGCACAGATACGCAGTATTTT
CASSYRGTLGTDTQYF
>TRBV29-1|.|once|TRBJ2-6
TGCAGCGTTGAAGTCCCAGGGGGGCCCTCTGGGGCCAACGTCCTGACTTTC
CSVEVPGGPSGANVLTF
>TRBV15|.|.|TRBJ1-5
TGTGCCACCAGCAGAGATCAAGGAGGGGGGAATCAGCCCCAGCATTTT
CATSRDQGGGNQPQHF
>TRBV2|TRBD1|.|TRBJ1-1
TGTGCCAGCACCCTGACCCAAGGACAGGGGGGCACTGAAGCTTTCTTT
CASTLTQGQGGTEAFF
>TRBV30|.|.|TRBJ1-3
TGTGCCTGGAGCGCAAACAGTAACTCTGGAAACACCATATATTTT
CAWSANSNSGNTIYF
>TRBV20-1|.|.|TRBJ2-5
TGCAGTTCCGGGATTTGGAAGACCCAGTACTTC
CSSGIWKTQYF
>TRBV6-1|TRBD1|.|TRBJ2-7
TGTGCCTCGGAAACCTCGACAGGGACCTACGAGCAGTACTTC
CASETSTGTYEQYF
>TRBV11-2|TRBD1|.|TRBJ2-5
TGTGCCAGCAGCCAGCGGACAGGGGGTTTGGAGACCCAGTACTTC
CASSQRTGGLETQYF
>TRBV18|.|.|TRBJ1-2
TGTGCCAGCTCACCAGGAGCTAACTATGGCTACACCTTC
CASSPGANYGYTF
>TRBV30|.|.|TRBJ1-4
TGTGCCTGGACTATAGGTCAGGATTTGGAAAAACTGTTTTTT
CAWTIGQDLEKLFF
>TRBV5-5|.|.|TRBJ2-7
TGTGCCAGCAGCGCGGGGCCAGGTTTGAACGAGCAGTACTTC
CASSAGPGLNEQYF
>TRBV11-2|.|.|TRBJ2-5
TGTGCCAGCAGCCTTTTACAGGGTAGTCAAGAGACCCAGTACTTC
CASSLLQGSQETQYF
>TRBV28|.|.|TRBJ1-5
TGTGCCAGCAGTACAACCGGGGCCACGATCCGGTATCAGCCCCAGCATTTT
CASSTTGATIRYQPQHF
>TRBV11-2|.|.|TRBJ1-4
TGTGCCAGCAGCTTCTCTGCGTCAGTTGAAAAACTGTTTTTT
CASSFSASVEKLFF
>TRBV7-3|.|.|TRBJ1-1
TGTGCCAGCAGCTTAAGTCGGGTGGGGAACACTGAAGCTTTCTTT
CASSLSRVGNTEAFF
>TRBV5-1|TRBD2|.|TRBJ2-1
TGCGCCAGCAGCCTTCTAGCGGGAGGGCACGGACTCTCCTACAATGAGCAGTTCTTC
CASSLLAGGHGLSYNEQFF
>TRBV30|TRBD1|.|TRBJ2-7
TGTGCCTGGAGTCGTGGGCAGGGGGCCCTCGAGCAGTACTTC
CAWSRGQGALEQYF
>TRBV28|.|.|TRBJ1-3
TGTGCCAGCAACCACCAGGACAGCTCTGGAAACACCATATATTTT
CASNHQDSSGNTIYF
>TRBV9|TRBD1|.|TRBJ2-7
TGTGCCAGCAGCGTAGTTTTGGTGGACAGGGGGTGTGAGCAGTACTTC
CASSVVLVDRGCEQYF
>TRBV27|.|.|TRBJ1-2
TGTGCCAGCAGTCCACAGGGTAACTATGGCTACACCTTC
CASSPQGNYGYTF
>TRBV19|.|few|TRBJ1-1
TGTGCCAGTAGTACAACCCGGAACACTGAAGCTTTCTTT
CASSTTRNTEAFF
>TRBV7-2|.|.|TRBJ1-2
TGTGCCAGCAGCTTAGGACCGGCTAACTATGGCTACACCTTC
CASSLGPANYGYTF
>TRBV9|TRBD1|.|TRBJ2-7
TGTGCCAGCAGCCCTCTAGGACAGGGCTTCTACGAGCAGTACTTC
CASSPLGQGFYEQYF
>TRBV5-4|.|.|TRBJ2-5
TGTGCCAGCAGCGCCGGGGTGATCGAGACCCAGTACTTC
CASSAGVIETQYF
>TRBV5-1|TRBD2|.|TRBJ2-7
TGCGCCAGCAGCTTGGGGACTAGCGGGAGATCAGGCTCCTACGAGCAGTACTTC
CASSLGTSGRSGSYEQYF
>TRBV6-5|TRBD2|.|TRBJ2-7
TGTGCCAGCTCTAGCGGGAGGTCTTCCTACGAGCAGTACTTC
CASSSGRSSYEQYF